Following are 5 T cell receptor beta chains from one sample sequenced in a study of cytomegalovirus exposure and HLA in healthy donors. PCR used 60 Vbeta primers and 13 Jbeta primers. Measured with immunoSEQ multiplex PCR; TCRdb has only the in-frame clones, and not every one. The data contain around 140,000 clones, around 82% of them singletons. The sequencing input was PBMCs. The receptors come from a woman younger than 35 in good health and CMV-seropositive.

This chain links TRBV6-5 with TRBJ2-5; maybe TRBD1 (5 bases). The DNA matches TRBJ2-7 better at its end, which makes the J call doubtful. The CDR3 has 14 residues. The germline V gene has CDR1 MNHEY and CDR2 SVGAGI. The CDR3 coding sequence is TGTGCCAGCCGTCCGCGCACAGGAGCCTACGAGCAGTACTTC. It encodes CASRPRTGAYEQYF.

The J gene is TRBJ1-1, the V gene TRBV30, with unresolved D. CDR1 and CDR2 from the germline V gene are GTSNPN and SVGIG (reference sequence). The CDR3 is 13 amino acids. Between the trimmed V and J ends, which lost 2 bases and 3 bases, there was a span of 10 bases. CDR3 sequence reads: CAWSLIRDTEAFF. In nucleotides, the CDR3 is TGTGCCTGGAGTTTAATTCGGGACACTGAAGCTTTCTTT.

The V gene is TRBV6-5, the J gene TRBJ2-3; 11 bases line up with TRBD1. Unmatched junction bases numbered 4, after V lost 5 bases and J lost 6 bases. The germline CDR1 and CDR2 sequences are MNHEY and SVGAGI. The CDR3 loop spans 14 amino acids. The CDR3: CASSRDRGMDTQYF. CDR3 sequence (DNA): TGTGCCAGCAGTCGGGACAGGGGGATGGATACGCAGTATTTT.

Points on this clone: Other DNA sequences in this specimen translate into the identical CDR3. The chain is built from TRBV11-3 and TRBJ1-1; D unclear. Germline CDR1 is SGHNT and CDR2 is YENEEA. The V gene lost 1 base and the J gene lost 8 bases, with 14 bases spanning the gap. The CDR3 spans 14 residues. The CDR3 DNA reads TGTGCCAGCAGCTTAGGACACGGAAACGTCGAAGCTTTCTTT. Protein sequence: CASSLGHGNVEAFF.

The rearrangement uses TRBV5-8 and TRBJ2-2, with TRBD1 as a possible D gene (6 bases). V was cut by 4 bases and J by 6 bases, with 13 bases left in between. The CDR3 contains 14 residues. CDR1 and CDR2 from the germline V gene are SGHTS and YDEGEE. The CDR3 region is CASSADSIPGELFF. The CDR3 DNA reads as TGTGCCAGCAGCGCGGACAGTATCCCCGGGGAGCTGTTTTTT.